This T cell receptor beta chain was retrieved from a study of molecular identifiers for immune sequencing clone quantification. The CDR3 contains 17 residues. Germline-derived CDR1 and CDR2 are SEHNR and FQNEAQ (reference sequence). Each CDR3 protein is one row after TCRdb ran MiXCR on the PCR reads. The profile shows around 470,000 distinct CDR3 sequences, about a fifth of them singletons. This clonotype appeared a single time. One end of the junction does not line up with germline, which may come from a read error. The V call is TRBV7-9, the J call TRBJ2-3; a possible D gene is TRBD1 (5 bases). Sequences were obtained from naive CD8+ T cells from blood, with Jurkat cell RNA spiked in. The subset was: FACS-sorted CD8+CD4-CCR7+CD45RA+ naive T cells. This TCR was sampled from a human donor in good health. Some libraries in this study had Jurkat cell RNA spiked in. CDR3 in DNA: TGTGCCAGCAGCTTAAAATATAGCCCCCCTCACACAGGTACGCAGTATTTT. Translated, it gives CASSLKYSPPHTGTQYF.